The TCR beta chain under discussion was sequenced for a study of T cells in Graves' hyperthyroidism and ophthalmopathy. The V and J ends lost 5 bases and 4 bases respectively, with 21 bases between them. The germline V gene has CDR1 MDHEN and CDR2 SYDVKM. This CDR3 comprises 16 residues. Exclusion of patients followed from uncontrolled infection, other autoimmune disease, pregnancy or lactation. Diagnoses used clinical symptoms, serum thyroxine and TRAb, thyroid ultrasound and orbital computed tomography. Regions amplified from RNA transcripts were the TCR beta CDR3 regions. During a first-round RT-PCR of the TCR CDR3, the HTBI primer set was used. TCRdb passed the multiplex PCR reads through MiXCR, listing each CDR3 protein once. The sample holds approximately 300,000 distinct CDR3 sequences, over 15% seen once.

This chain uses TRBV28 with TRBJ2-7; weak D call: TRBD1 (5 bases). The source material was blood. The sequence came from a woman aged 55 to 70 with Graves' ophthalmopathy. As DNA, the CDR3 is TGTGCCAGCAGTCCGGGTCCAGGGTATTGGGTTTACGAGCAGTACTTC. Its protein is CASSPGPGYWVYEQYF.